This T cell receptor (beta chain) is from a study of T cell responses to AZD1222 COVID-19 vaccine. TCRdb's copy holds only in-frame clones and misses some; the assay was immunoSEQ multiplex PCR. The repertoire includes over 100,000 clones, about 82% of them detected once, and less than 15% sits in the top ten. This CDR3 has 15 amino acids. Trimming took 1 base from V and 3 from J; bases not matched to a gene: 1. Germline-derived CDR1 and CDR2 are SNHLY and FYNNEI. There are a few counts of this clone. Its antigen is still unknown. General study points: Among AZD1222 vaccinees, only 5 to 7 were seropositive at baseline.

The clonotype comes from an adult in good health. The sample was peripheral blood, taken on day 0 of AZD1222 vaccination. The V gene is TRBV2, the J gene TRBJ2-7; 12 bases line up with TRBD2. Written as DNA, the CDR3 is TGTGCCAGCAGTGAAGGGACTAGCGGGATCTACGAGCAGTACTTC. Its protein product is CASSEGTSGIYEQYF.